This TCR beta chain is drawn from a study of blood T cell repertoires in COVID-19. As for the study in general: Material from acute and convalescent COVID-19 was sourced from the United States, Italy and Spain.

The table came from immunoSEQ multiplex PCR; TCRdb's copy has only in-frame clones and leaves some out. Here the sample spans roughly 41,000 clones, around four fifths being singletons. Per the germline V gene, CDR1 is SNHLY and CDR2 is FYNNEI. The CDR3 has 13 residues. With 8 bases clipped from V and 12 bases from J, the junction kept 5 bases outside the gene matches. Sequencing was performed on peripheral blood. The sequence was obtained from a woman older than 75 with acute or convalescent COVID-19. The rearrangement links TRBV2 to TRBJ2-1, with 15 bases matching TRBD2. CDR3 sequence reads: CASGTSGGRGQFF. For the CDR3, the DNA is TGTGCCAGCGGGACTAGCGGGGGGCGTGGGCAGTTCTTC. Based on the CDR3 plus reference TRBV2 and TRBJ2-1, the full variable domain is EPEVTQTPSHQVTQMGQEVILRCVPISNHLYFYWYRQILGQKVEFLVSFYNNEISEKSEIFDDQFSVERPDGSNFTLKIRSTKLEDSAMYFCASGTSGGRGQFFGPGTRLTVL.